The following is a T cell receptor (beta chain) sequence with its context. The data belong to a study of blood T cell repertoires in COVID-19. Turning to the study itself: Both acute and convalescent COVID-19 samples were obtained from the United States, Italy and Spain. The analysed material was cDNA or gDNA that came from T cells, B-cell-depleted T cells, or PBMCs.

The Seattle patients joined while their infection was active and were tracked longitudinally afterward. The CDR3 covers 14 residues. Per germline, CDR1 DFQATT and CDR2 SNEGSKA (reference sequence). Trimming left V 3 bases short and J 2 bases short, with 11 bases between. Sequenced by immunoSEQ multiplex PCR; TCRdb stores in-frame clones only, minus some. This sample carries some 150,000 clones, over 75% of them seen once, and the ten largest clones take roughly 8%. Sequenced input: peripheral blood. This sequence was found in an older woman with COVID-19, enrolled during active disease. The J gene is TRBJ1-3, the V gene TRBV20-1; a weak D match, TRBD1 (6 bases). The CDR3 coding sequence is TGCAGTGCTAGTGTGGGGGCGGCTGGAAACACCATATATTTT. It specifies CSASVGAAGNTIYF.